This T cell receptor beta chain was sequenced in a study of T cells after yellow fever vaccination (dated by TCRdb to between 2017 and 2020). Study-wide context: Libraries from fractions with low cell numbers were prepared with the SMART-Seq v4 Ultra Low Input RNA kit. Bulk PBMC replicates and cell subsets were isolated from blood drawn at multiple timepoints before and after both primary and secondary immunization. To track T-cell clones before and after primary and booster YFV17D yellow fever vaccination, bulk TCR alpha and beta repertoires were sequenced longitudinally. Two healthy male donors made up the cohort, one aged 18 to 30 years and the other aged 30 to 40 years. What the research found in general, with its limitations: Compared with the primary T-cell response, the secondary T-cell response was faster but weaker, reaching its peak on day 5 rather than on day 15. FACS-sorted repertoires could contain abundant contaminating clonotypes from the bulk population, so computational filtering was required. A small fraction of clonotypes showed up in both the CD4 and CD8 compartments, probably as a result of convergent recombination. After the booster, most of the clones that had expanded following primary vaccination were detected again (96% of CD4 and more than 85% of CD8), which suggests that memory was broadly maintained. Because the study included only a couple of donors, the extent to which the findings can be generalized is limited.

This clonotype came up a few times. Its antigen remains unidentified. No much larger clone exists at a distance of one base, and base qualities are not known. The label giving this sample's treatment or condition can be read as: live attenuated yellow fever vaccine strain. Two biological replicates of bulk PBMCs were collected at each blood-draw timepoint. PBMCs were isolated from peripheral blood using a standard Ficoll-Paque protocol. RNA was extracted with TriZol from bulk PBMCs, CD4 and CD8 fractions, and dextramer-positive and dextramer-negative fractions. TCR cDNA was made using 5'RACE template switching, a step that added a universal primer site and unique molecular identifiers. Priming of cDNA synthesis was performed from both the TCR alpha and TCR beta constant segments. Library amplification used two PCR steps, and the second PCR step added sample barcodes and sequencing adapters. Sequencing of the libraries was done on either Illumina HiSeq 2500 (2x100 bp) or NovaSeq (2x150 bp). The published analysis was carried out like this. Demultiplexing of reads and collapsing into UMI consensus sequences were performed with MIGEC, and V(D)J alignment was carried out with MiXCR. Vaccine-responding clonotypes were identified with edgeR using replicate PBMC samples, with FDR below 0.01 and a log2 fold change above 5 up to day 15 being required. Each bulk clonotype was labeled CD4 or CD8 based on which sequenced repertoire, CD4 or CD8, contained the clonotype at higher abundance. TCRdb reanalyzed the raw reads on its own, using fastp at Q25 for trimming and MiXCR for clone calling, and kept in-frame beta chains. Rows are combined by CDR3 protein, so each entry shows the most common genes and DNA. The V and J calls and clone size are TCRdb's, not the authors'. The sample has 450,000 to 600,000 distinct CDR3 sequences on record, approximately 12% of them singletons. About 14% of the sample is held by the ten biggest clonotypes.

From the cysteine up to the phenylalanine, the CDR3 has a length of 15 residues. Of all the DNA, just the CDR3 is kept, 45 bases in frame from base 1. The material sequenced was PBMCs, taken on the day of the yellow fever booster vaccination. This TCR derives from a young man who received the YFV17D yellow fever vaccine. The V gene is TRBV21-1 and the J gene is TRBJ2-1; TRBD1 reflects the table's D call only, with no check against the DNA. TRBV21-1 is described as a pseudogene. The CDR3 region: CASSKPGSRHNEQFF. Here is the DNA: TGTGCCAGCAGCAAGCCCGGGAGTCGGCACAATGAGCAGTTCTTC.